A selection of T cell receptor beta chains follows, all from one sample in a study of T-cell memory formation after mild COVID-19. TCRdb reprocessed the 5' RACE reads via MiXCR and lists one record per CDR3 protein. This sample has 300,000 to 400,000 distinct CDR3 sequences, with roughly 15% found just once. Sequenced material: PBMCs or a T cell subset sorted from them (not recorded which). The receptors here all came from a man younger than 30 who had mild COVID-19 (a few samples of this study predate the infection). Cell type and time point are not known. CDR3s include the opening cysteine and the closing phenylalanine or tryptophan. The order of the fields is D gene, V gene, J gene, clone size, CDR3 length, CDR3 protein, CDR3 DNA. D genes are given only for firm matches. Part of the rows lack a size; the others show once, few, many or a class for expanded clones.

d_gene: .
v_gene: TRBV6-5
j_gene: TRBJ2-1
abundance: few
len: 13
CDR3aa: CASSYTGGRVRFF
CDR3nt: TGTGCCAGCAGTTACACGGGGGGCCGGGTAAGGTTCTTC

d_gene: .
v_gene: TRBV10-3
j_gene: TRBJ2-2
abundance: few
len: 14
CDR3aa: CAISESPRTGELFF
CDR3nt: TGTGCCATCAGTGAGTCGCCTCGAACCGGGGAGCTGTTTTTT

d_gene: TRBD2
v_gene: TRBV4-1
j_gene: TRBJ2-5
abundance: .
len: 15
CDR3aa: CASSHPAGVGETQYF
CDR3nt: TGCGCCAGCAGCCACCCGGCGGGAGTAGGGGAGACCCAGTACTTC

d_gene: .
v_gene: TRBV15
j_gene: TRBJ1-1
abundance: .
len: 14
CDR3aa: CATSSLREDTEAFF
CDR3nt: TGTGCCACCAGCAGCTTGAGGGAGGATACTGAAGCTTTCTTT

d_gene: .
v_gene: TRBV4-2
j_gene: TRBJ2-2
abundance: few
len: 18
CDR3aa: CASSQGTTGTSNTGELFF
CDR3nt: TGTGCCAGCAGCCAAGGGACCACAGGGACCTCGAACACCGGGGAGCTGTTTTTT

d_gene: .
v_gene: TRBV6-5
j_gene: TRBJ2-3
abundance: .
len: 15
CDR3aa: CASSYSKGRRDTQYF
CDR3nt: TGTGCCAGCAGTTACTCGAAGGGCAGAAGAGATACGCAGTATTTT

d_gene: .
v_gene: TRBV20-1
j_gene: TRBJ1-5
abundance: .
len: 15
CDR3aa: CSAREGRGRNQPQHF
CDR3nt: TGCAGTGCTAGAGAGGGCAGGGGAAGGAATCAGCCCCAGCATTTT

d_gene: .
v_gene: TRBV7-9
j_gene: TRBJ2-4
abundance: .
len: 18
CDR3aa: CASMRDAQGVLAKNIQYF
CDR3nt: TGTGCCAGCATGCGGGACGCCCAGGGGGTTTTAGCCAAAAACATTCAGTACTTC

d_gene: TRBD1
v_gene: TRBV10-3
j_gene: TRBJ2-6
abundance: .
len: 14
CDR3aa: CAISRGPGANVLTF
CDR3nt: TGTGCCATCAGTAGGGGGCCTGGGGCCAACGTCCTGACTTTC

d_gene: .
v_gene: TRBV18
j_gene: TRBJ1-1
abundance: few
len: 13
CDR3aa: CASSPDLRTEAFF
CDR3nt: TGTGCCAGCTCACCGGACCTGAGAACTGAAGCTTTCTTT

d_gene: .
v_gene: TRBV7-6
j_gene: TRBJ2-2
abundance: .
len: 15
CDR3aa: CASSLGRPNTGELFF
CDR3nt: TGTGCCAGCAGCTTAGGACGCCCGAACACCGGGGAGCTGTTTTTT

d_gene: TRBD1
v_gene: TRBV7-9
j_gene: TRBJ2-7
abundance: few
len: 16
CDR3aa: CASIGLSGTGGYEQYF
CDR3nt: TGTGCCAGCATCGGCCTCTCCGGGACAGGAGGCTACGAGCAGTACTTC

d_gene: TRBD1
v_gene: TRBV12-3/TRBV12-4
j_gene: TRBJ1-5
abundance: .
len: 15
CDR3aa: CASSQGQVSNQPQHF
CDR3nt: TGTGCCAGCAGCCAGGGACAGGTCAGCAATCAGCCCCAGCATTTT

d_gene: TRBD2
v_gene: TRBV14
j_gene: TRBJ2-1
abundance: few
len: 16
CDR3aa: CASSYNMGLVHNEQFF
CDR3nt: TGTGCCAGCAGCTACAATATGGGACTAGTACACAATGAGCAGTTCTTC

d_gene: .
v_gene: TRBV6-2/TRBV6-3
j_gene: TRBJ2-7
abundance: few
len: 17
CDR3aa: CASSYLAGAPPSYEQYF
CDR3nt: TGTGCCAGCAGTTACTTGGCGGGGGCGCCCCCGTCCTACGAGCAGTACTTC

d_gene: TRBD2
v_gene: TRBV3-1
j_gene: TRBJ2-3
abundance: many
len: 17
CDR3aa: CASSQESGDYLPDTQYF
CDR3nt: TGTGCCAGCAGCCAAGAATCTGGGGACTACCTTCCGGATACGCAGTATTTT

d_gene: TRBD1
v_gene: TRBV4-2
j_gene: TRBJ2-7
abundance: few
len: 16
CDR3aa: CASSQDRGQERNEQYF
CDR3nt: TGTGCCAGCAGCCAAGATAGGGGGCAGGAACGCAACGAGCAGTACTTC

d_gene: .
v_gene: TRBV7-9
j_gene: TRBJ2-3
abundance: few
len: 15
CDR3aa: CASSSAPSTTDTQYF
CDR3nt: TGTGCCAGCAGCTCAGCCCCCTCAACCACAGATACGCAGTATTTT

d_gene: TRBD2
v_gene: TRBV5-1
j_gene: TRBJ2-1
abundance: few
len: 16
CDR3aa: CASSLGPSGDNNEQFF
CDR3nt: TGCGCCAGCAGCTTGGGGCCTAGCGGGGACAACAATGAGCAGTTCTTC

d_gene: .
v_gene: TRBV29-1
j_gene: TRBJ2-3
abundance: .
len: 14
CDR3aa: CSEKGTGNTDTQYF
CDR3nt: TGCAGCGAGAAGGGAACGGGGAACACAGATACGCAGTATTTT

d_gene: .
v_gene: TRBV20-1
j_gene: TRBJ1-2
abundance: .
len: 15
CDR3aa: CSARSTKEGNYGYTF
CDR3nt: TGCAGTGCTAGATCCACAAAGGAGGGTAACTATGGCTACACCTTC

d_gene: .
v_gene: TRBV5-1
j_gene: TRBJ1-6
abundance: few
len: 16
CDR3aa: CASTKLPDRYNSPLHF
CDR3nt: TGCGCCAGCACCAAGCTCCCGGACCGCTATAATTCACCCCTCCACTTT

d_gene: .
v_gene: TRBV12-3/TRBV12-4
j_gene: TRBJ2-3
abundance: many
len: 14
CDR3aa: CASSFAGSPDTQYF
CDR3nt: TGTGCCAGCAGTTTCGCGGGGTCCCCAGATACGCAGTATTTT

d_gene: .
v_gene: TRBV6-4
j_gene: TRBJ1-5
abundance: many
len: 13
CDR3aa: CASSAGSNQPQHF
CDR3nt: TGTGCCAGCAGTGCCGGGAGCAATCAGCCCCAGCATTTT

d_gene: .
v_gene: TRBV6-5
j_gene: TRBJ2-3
abundance: .
len: 14
CDR3aa: CASSYTWATDTQYF
CDR3nt: TGTGCCAGCAGTTACACATGGGCCACAGATACGCAGTATTTT

d_gene: .
v_gene: TRBV5-1
j_gene: TRBJ2-3
abundance: few
len: 14
CDR3aa: CASSLERETDTQYF
CDR3nt: TGCGCCAGCAGCTTAGAAAGGGAAACAGATACGCAGTATTTT

d_gene: TRBD1
v_gene: TRBV30
j_gene: TRBJ1-1
abundance: few
len: 12
CDR3aa: CAADRGPGEAFF
CDR3nt: TGTGCCGCAGACAGGGGGCCGGGTGAAGCTTTCTTT

d_gene: .
v_gene: TRBV7-2
j_gene: TRBJ2-3
abundance: many
len: 17
CDR3aa: CASSLGGAGFSTDTQYF
CDR3nt: TGTGCCAGCAGCTTAGGAGGGGCAGGTTTTTCCACAGATACGCAGTATTTT

d_gene: TRBD1
v_gene: TRBV7-9
j_gene: TRBJ1-1
abundance: few
len: 17
CDR3aa: CASSFGDRGEENTEAFF
CDR3nt: TGTGCCAGCAGCTTCGGGGACAGGGGAGAGGAAAACACTGAAGCTTTCTTT